These 13 T cell receptor beta chains share one sample of origin, sequenced in a study of blood T cell repertoires in COVID-19. Sequenced by immunoSEQ multiplex PCR; TCRdb stores in-frame clones only, minus some. The top ten hold about 6% of the sample, which has around 76,000 clones, under 95% seen once. Sequenced input: peripheral blood. These receptors were obtained from a human donor in a cohort sampled during active COVID-19.

V is TRBV6-4 and J is TRBJ1-1; 7 bases agree with TRBD1. The CDR3 has 13 amino acids. The junction had 3 bases not matched to a gene; V was cut back by 7 bases and J by 1 base. Germline CDR1 MRHNA, CDR2 SNTAGT. This CDR3 reads CASKGQANTEAFF. CDR3 in DNA: TGTGCCAGCAAAGGACAGGCGAACACTGAAGCTTTCTTT.

This clone was counted between two and nine times. The chain carries TRBV7-2 and TRBJ2-5; 8 nucleotides agree with TRBD2. V was clipped by 5 bases and J by 1 base; unmatched bases: 9. The CDR3 extends over 16 amino acids. Germline V gene lookup returns CDR1 SGHTA and CDR2 FQGNSA. CDR3 sequence reads: CASSPRNSGVQETQYF. CDR3 nucleotide sequence: TGTGCCAGCAGCCCCCGAAATAGCGGGGTCCAAGAGACCCAGTACTTC. Complete variable domain (other parts from reference TRBV7-2 and TRBJ2-5): GAGVSQSPSNKVTEKGKDVELRCDPISGHTALYWYRQSLGQGLEFLIYFQGNSAPDKSGLPSDRFSAERTGGSVSTLTIQRTQQEDSAVYLCASSPRNSGVQETQYFGPGTRLLVL.

The chain joins TRBV3-1 (or the pseudogene TRBV3-2) to TRBJ2-5; the match to TRBD1 covers 9 bases. The CDR3 extends over 15 amino acids. V lost 5 bases to trimming and J lost 3 bases; unmatched junction nucleotides: 7. Germline V CDR1 and CDR2: LGHDT, YNNKEL (reference sequence). CDR3 amino acids: CASSWPGQGKETQYF. DNA for the CDR3: TGTGCCAGCAGCTGGCCGGGACAGGGAAAAGAGACCCAGTACTTC.

This chain links TRBV7-3 with TRBJ2-7; D uncertain. Germline V CDR1 and CDR2: SGHTA, FQGTGA. The CDR3 is 13 amino acids. Trimming removed 5 bases from V and 7 bases from J, with 15 bases in between. CDR3 nucleotides: TGTGCCAGCAGCCAATCCCTCAGGTCAGAGCAGTACTTC. Translating it yields CASSQSLRSEQYF.

J is TRBJ2-7 and V is TRBV5-8; 7 bases fit TRBD1. After removal of 4 bases from V and 1 base from J, the junction contained 8 bases not matched to a gene. The CDR3 has 15 residues. Germline values: CDR1 SGHTS, CDR2 YDEGEE. CDR3 in amino acids: CASSPTGTVSYEQYF. The CDR3 DNA is TGTGCCAGCAGCCCCACCGGGACAGTTTCCTACGAGCAGTACTTC.

This chain joins TRBV7-6 and TRBJ1-1, with 7 bases lining up with TRBD1. There are 15 residues in the CDR3. Germline lookup yields CDR1 SGHVS and CDR2 FNYEAQ. After removal of 4 bases from V and 4 bases from J, the junction contained 9 bases not matched to a gene. In nucleotides, the CDR3 is TGTGCCAGCAGCTCCGGACAGGTTGGGAGCACTGAAGCTTTCTTT. Its translation is CASSSGQVGSTEAFF.

The V and J genes are TRBV10-3 and TRBJ1-3; TRBD1 matches at 7 bases. Germline loops: CDR1 ENHRY, CDR2 SYGVKD. This CDR3 contains 16 residues. V trimming: 4 bases; J trimming: 2 bases; junction bases outside the gene matches: 8. CDR3 sequence (DNA): TGTGCCATCAGTGGGCCGGGACAGAGGCCTGGAAACACCATATATTTT. Translation: CAISGPGQRPGNTIYF.

The sample holds a few counts of this clone. This sequence joins TRBV7-9 and TRBJ2-7; possibly TRBD1 for D (6 bases). Per germline, CDR1 SEHNR and CDR2 FQNEAQ (reference sequence). V was shortened by 6 bases and J by 0 bases, with 15 bases between the two germline ends. The CDR3 totals 15 residues. The CDR3 loop reads CASSYQTGLSYEQYF. CDR3 DNA: TGTGCCAGCAGTTATCAGACAGGACTCTCCTACGAGCAGTACTTC.

The J gene is TRBJ1-5, the V gene TRBV19; D uncertain. V dropped 7 bases and J dropped 3 bases, with 13 bases sitting between them. Germline V gene data show CDR1 as LNHDA and CDR2 as SQIVND (reference sequence). The CDR3 loop spans 14 amino acids. This CDR3 is CASNPGQINQPQHF. The CDR3 coding sequence is TGTGCCAGTAATCCTGGGCAGATCAATCAGCCCCAGCATTTT.

V and J are TRBV5-1 and TRBJ2-5, with 15 positions matching TRBD2. In germline, CDR1 is SGHRS, CDR2 YFSETQ. Trimming removed 4 bases from V and 5 bases from J; junction bases left unmatched: 6. There are 16 residues in the CDR3. The CDR3 DNA reads TGCGCCAGCAGCACCGGACTAGCGGGGGGGGTGGAGACCCAGTACTTC. Encoded protein: CASSTGLAGGVETQYF.

V and J are TRBV18 and TRBJ2-3; 7 bases fit TRBD1. Germline loops: CDR1 KGHSH, CDR2 LQKENI. Trimming cost V 1 base and J 3 bases; bases outside gene matches: 4. There are 15 residues in the CDR3. The chain's CDR3 is CASSPQGADTDTQYF. CDR3 sequence (DNA): TGTGCCAGCTCACCACAGGGGGCAGATACAGATACGCAGTATTTT.

This chain uses TRBV9 with TRBJ1-2, with D perhaps matching TRBD1 (6 bases). The CDR3 consists of 16 residues. Looked up from germline, CDR1 is SGDLS and CDR2 is YYNGEE. Trimming stripped 0 bases from V and 7 bases from J, with 19 bases between. The CDR3: CASSVEPLSGGAGYTF. Written as DNA, the CDR3 is TGTGCCAGCAGCGTAGAACCCTTAAGTGGGGGGGCTGGCTACACCTTC. Full variable domain (rest looked up from reference TRBV9 and TRBJ1-2): DSGVTQTPKHLITATGQRVTLRCSPRSGDLSVYWYQQSLDQGLQFLIQYYNGEERAKGNILERFSAQQFPDLHSELNLSSLELGDSALYFCASSVEPLSGGAGYTFGSGTRLTVV.

V and J are TRBV6-1 and TRBJ1-2; 10 nucleotides align to TRBD1. V was clipped by 2 bases and J by 8 bases; unmatched bases: 14. Germline lookup yields CDR1 MNHNS and CDR2 SASEGT. The CDR3 contains 17 residues. The DNA of the CDR3 is TGTGCCAGCAGTGAAACCCTGACAGGGGGCGCGGCGGGCGGCTACACCTTC. This gives the protein CASSETLTGGAAGGYTF.